This TCR beta chain stems from a study of blood T cell repertoires in COVID-19. About the research overall: PBMCs, B-cell-depleted T cells, or T cells were the source of the cDNA or gDNA that made up the material.

Only in-frame clones appear in the TCRdb table, and some are missing; sequencing was by immunoSEQ multiplex PCR. This table has 220,000 or so clones, 70% to 90% appearing once. This CDR3 comprises 14 residues. Trimming shortened V by 5 bases and J by 0 bases, and 11 bases separated the two germline ends. CDR1 and CDR2 from the germline V gene are MNHEY and SVGAGI. Adults between about 18 and 95 years of age took part from under 25 US areas. The clonotype originates from a woman aged 50 to 65 with acute COVID-19. Sequenced: PBMCs or T cells enriched from blood (not recorded which). The rearrangement joins TRBV6-5 to TRBJ2-7; D not certain. CDR3 residues: CASSQDIGSYEQYF. For the CDR3, the DNA is TGTGCCAGCAGTCAGGATATAGGCTCCTACGAGCAGTACTTC.